Each of the 26 T cell receptor beta chains below was sequenced from the same sample in a study of blood T cells in healthy people across ages. The second PCR ran roughly 6 to 12 cycles with a sample-barcoded 5' primer and J-beta primers. TCRdb called the 5' RACE reads again in MiXCR, with one record for every CDR3 protein. The sample yields about 1.1 million distinct CDR3 sequences, more than 30% seen once. Input material: blood. The receptors were sampled from a man aged 18 to 35 in good health.

The chain is built from TRBV7-9 and TRBJ2-2, with D possibly TRBD1 on 5 matching bases. The CDR3 is 16 amino acids. Germline assignment: CDR1 SEHNR and CDR2 FQNEAQ (reference sequence). V was shortened by 5 bases and J by 1 base, with 14 bases between the two germline ends. The chain's CDR3 is CASSLPGRGNTGELFF. The CDR3 nucleotides are TGTGCCAGCAGCCTACCAGGAAGGGGGAACACCGGGGAGCTGTTTTTT.

This clonotype came up a few times. The gene calls are TRBV5-1 and TRBJ2-1; TRBD1 aligns across 10 bases. V dropped 4 bases and J dropped 8; count of bases not matched to a gene: 9. Per the germline V gene, CDR1 is SGHRS and CDR2 is YFSETQ. The CDR3 totals 15 residues. CDR3 DNA: TGCGCCAGCAGCCACCGGGACAGGGGATCGCATGAGCAGTTCTTC. As protein: CASSHRDRGSHEQFF.

The chain couples TRBV3-1 to TRBJ1-4, with TRBD1 as a possible D gene (6 bases). Looked up from germline, CDR1 is LGHDT and CDR2 is YNNKEL (reference sequence). This CDR3 spans 14 amino acids. The ends were cut back, 3 bases at V and 6 bases at J, with 11 bases in the middle. This CDR3 reads CASSHWGADEKLFF. CDR3 DNA sequence: TGTGCCAGCAGCCACTGGGGGGCTGATGAAAAACTGTTTTTT.

The V and J genes are TRBV20-1 and TRBJ2-1; tentatively, D is TRBD2 (6 bases). Germline V gene data show CDR1 as DFQATT and CDR2 as SNEGSKA (reference sequence). The CDR3 loop spans 14 amino acids. The CDR3 loop reads CSDPPGLLFNEQFF. The CDR3 bases are TGCAGCGATCCACCGGGACTTTTATTTAATGAGCAGTTCTTC.

The V call is TRBV4-3, the J call TRBJ2-1; 8 nucleotides agree with TRBD2. V lost 1 base and J lost 2; bases outside the gene matches: 7. Germline CDR1 is LGHNA and CDR2 is YSLEER. This CDR3 region has 17 residues. CDR3 amino acids: CASSQGPLSGTYNEQFF. CDR3 DNA sequence: TGCGCCAGCAGCCAAGGCCCACTTAGCGGGACCTACAATGAGCAGTTCTTC.

The chain has TRBV9 and TRBJ2-3; D is undetermined. This CDR3 comprises 14 residues. The V end lost 5 bases, the J end lost 2 bases, and 12 bases lay between the germline ends. CDR1 is SGDLS, CDR2 YYNGEE, per germline. CDR3 residues: CASSLEQLTDTQYF. CDR3 coding DNA: TGTGCCAGCAGTCTCGAGCAGCTCACAGATACGCAGTATTTT.

This clonotype was picked up a small number of times. The chain combines TRBV25-1 with TRBJ2-2; D is ambiguous. Trimming removed 1 base at V and 6 bases at J, with 12 bases between. This CDR3 is built from 15 residues. The germline V gene encodes CDR1 MGHDK and CDR2 SYGVNS. For the CDR3, the DNA is TGTGCCAGCAGTGAATTGACAACTTCCCCCGGGGAGCTGTTTTTT. Translating gives CASSELTTSPGELFF.

The rearrangement joins TRBV12-3 or TRBV12-4 to TRBJ1-4, with unresolved D. This CDR3 is built from 15 residues. The V and J ends lost 3 bases and 7 bases respectively, with 15 bases between them. CDR3 coding DNA: TGTGCCAGCAGTTTCGATCAGAGTTATAGTGAAAAACTGTTTTTT. Its translation is CASSFDQSYSEKLFF.

For this clonotype: Its ends do not fully match the called genes, so a read error is possible. The V call is TRBV12-3 or TRBV12-4, the J call TRBJ2-3; D might be TRBD2 (6 bases). The CDR3 contains 14 residues. CDR3 region: CASSSGLLTDTRYF. CDR3 DNA sequence: TGTGCCAGCAGTTCGGGACTGCTCACAGATACGCGGTATTTT.

At least ten counts were recorded for this clonotype. The genes are TRBV7-9 and TRBJ1-2, with 9 bases lining up with TRBD1. Germline assignment: CDR1 SEHNR and CDR2 FQNEAQ (reference sequence). J gave up 5 bases and V 5 bases, and 15 bases lay outside the gene matches. This CDR3 has 17 residues. CDR3 DNA: TGTGCCAGCAGCCCCAGGGACAGGGAAAATGAAGGGTATGGCTACACCTTC. Its translation is CASSPRDRENEGYGYTF.

This clonotype was found a few times. The rearrangement uses TRBV12-3 or TRBV12-4 and TRBJ1-5; D gene uncertain. V lost 2 bases and J lost 1, with 15 bases in between. This CDR3 region has 17 residues. CDR3 in amino acids: CASSLSPSTRSNQPQHF. The CDR3 DNA is TGTGCCAGCAGTTTATCCCCCTCGACGAGGAGCAATCAGCCCCAGCATTTT.

This clonotype was found a few times. This chain uses TRBV20-1 with TRBJ1-1, with a weak D call TRBD1 (5 bases). Germline CDR1 reads DFQATT; CDR2 reads SNEGSKA (reference sequence). Deletions cut 3 bases from V and 0 bases from J, with 8 bases between. The CDR3 covers 13 residues. Here the CDR3 DNA reads TGCAGTGCTAGTATAGGGGTGAACACTGAAGCTTTCTTT. It translates to CSASIGVNTEAFF.

The V gene is TRBV20-1, the J gene TRBJ2-1, with 11 bases matching TRBD1. The CDR3 covers 15 residues. After removal of 4 bases from V and 9 bases from J, the junction contained 11 bases not matched to a gene. Per the germline V gene, CDR1 is DFQATT and CDR2 is SNEGSKA (reference sequence). CDR3 loop: CSAKGPGQGGGEQFF. The CDR3 coding sequence is TGCAGTGCTAAGGGACCGGGACAGGGGGGAGGTGAGCAGTTCTTC.

This clonotype was seen more than once but under ten times. The chain combines TRBV20-1 with TRBJ2-2; D uncertain. CDR3 length: 13 residues. Trimming shortened V by 6 bases and J by 4 bases, and 12 bases separated the two germline ends. From germline, CDR1 is DFQATT and CDR2 SNEGSKA (reference sequence). This chain's CDR3 is CSAPRIATGELFF. CDR3 sequence (DNA): TGCAGTGCACCGAGAATAGCCACCGGGGAGCTGTTTTTT.

The chain uses TRBV7-2 and TRBJ1-6, with D possibly being TRBD1 (5 bases). The germline gives CDR1 SGHTA, CDR2 FQGNSA. Trimming took 3 bases from V and 6 from J, leaving 15 bases between them. The CDR3 extends over 16 amino acids. In DNA, the CDR3 is TGTGCCAGCAGCTTCCGCAGGGTCATCCTTAATTCACCCCTCCACTTT. Amino acids: CASSFRRVILNSPLHF.

This clonotype showed up many times. This chain joins TRBV12-3 or TRBV12-4 and TRBJ2-5; TRBD1 agrees at 7 bases. The V and J ends lost 0 bases and 4 bases, in that order; junction bases with no gene match: 2. The CDR3 runs to 14 residues. DNA for the CDR3: TGTGCCAGCAGTTTAGCTAGGGGGCCAGAGACCCAGTACTTC. Protein: CASSLARGPETQYF.

The chain employs TRBV12-3 or TRBV12-4 and TRBJ1-4, with D perhaps matching TRBD1 (5 bases). Trimming removed 1 base at V and 2 bases at J, with 8 bases between. The CDR3 has 15 residues. The CDR3 loop is CASSLGKGTNEKLFF. The CDR3 coding sequence is TGTGCCAGCAGTTTAGGGAAGGGGACTAATGAAAAACTGTTTTTT.

V gene TRBV29-1 combines with J gene TRBJ1-1; D remains ambiguous. Trimming stripped 4 bases from V and 4 bases from J, with 7 bases between. Germline CDR1 is SQVTM and CDR2 is ANQGSEA. The CDR3 extends over 11 amino acids. The CDR3: CSVVPLTEAFF. In DNA form, the CDR3 reads TGCAGCGTTGTACCCCTCACTGAAGCTTTCTTT.

V and J are TRBV10-3 and TRBJ1-3; no definite D call. Trimming removed 0 bases at V and 4 bases at J, with 10 bases between. The germline V gene encodes CDR1 ENHRY and CDR2 SYGVKD. The CDR3 is 15 residues long. CDR3 region: CAISESGTAGNTIYF. Here the CDR3 DNA reads TGTGCCATCAGTGAGTCGGGTACTGCGGGAAACACCATATATTTT.

This clonotype occurred a few times. The rearrangement links TRBV4-3 to TRBJ1-4; D unclear. The CDR3 totals 16 residues. CDR1 and CDR2 from the germline V gene are LGHNA and YSLEER. The V gene lost 1 base and the J gene lost 7 bases, with 16 bases spanning the gap. The CDR3 region is CASSQGVPLGREKLFF. CDR3 bases: TGCGCCAGCAGCCAAGGGGTGCCACTAGGACGTGAAAAACTGTTTTTT.

This clonotype was detected only a few times. The J gene is TRBJ2-7, the V gene TRBV3-1; no clear D gene. Germline values: CDR1 LGHDT, CDR2 YNNKEL (reference sequence). With 2 bases removed from V and 2 bases from J, the gap between germline ends came to 10 bases. The CDR3 covers 14 residues. This CDR3 is CASSQRVGPYEQYF. CDR3 nucleotides: TGTGCCAGCAGCCAACGTGTGGGCCCCTACGAGCAGTACTTC.

The chain couples TRBV12-3 or TRBV12-4 to TRBJ1-1; 11 positions match TRBD1. With 4 bases clipped from V and 10 bases from J, the junction kept 2 bases outside the gene matches. There are 12 residues in the CDR3. The CDR3 nucleotides are TGTGCCAGCAGTTCCGGGACAGGGGGAGCTTTCTTT. Protein sequence: CASSSGTGGAFF.

The CDR3 here is CASIKVPTPTQDTQYF. The CDR3 DNA sequence: TGTGCCAGCATTAAGGTACCAACACCTACCCAAGATACGCAGTATTTT. The chain recombines TRBV5-5 with TRBJ2-3; the D is unclear. V was shortened by 6 bases and J by 5 bases, with 22 bases between the two germline ends. In germline, CDR1 is SGHKS, CDR2 YYEKEE (reference sequence). The CDR3 has 16 residues.

A few counts support this clonotype. The rearrangement links TRBV4-1 to TRBJ1-2; 7 bases fit TRBD1. CDR1 MGHRA and CDR2 YSYEKL come from the germline V gene. Trimming removed 0 bases from V and 6 bases from J; junction bases left unmatched: 1. The CDR3 loop spans 13 amino acids. CDR3 sequence: CASSQETGNGYTF. The CDR3 DNA follows: TGCGCCAGCAGCCAAGAGACAGGGAATGGCTACACCTTC.

This clonotype was detected once. Since a much larger clone is just one base distant, this may be a read error. V and J are TRBV20-1 and TRBJ2-5, with D perhaps matching TRBD1 (7 bases). The CDR3 runs to 14 residues. Per the germline V gene, CDR1 is DFQATT and CDR2 is SNEGSKA (reference sequence). The V end was cut by 2 bases, the J end by 1 base, with 11 bases between. The DNA for the CDR3 is TGCAGTGCTAGACGCGGGACAGCCCAAGAGACCCAGTACTTC. It translates to CSARRGTAQETQYF.

This chain connects TRBV4-3 to TRBJ1-4, with a weak D call TRBD1 (5 bases). Germline lookup yields CDR1 LGHNA and CDR2 YSLEER. The V and J ends lost 4 bases and 0 bases respectively, with 12 bases between them. The CDR3 sequence is 16 residues long. CDR3 in DNA: TGCGCCAGCAGCCCAAGCGACAGCCCAACTAATGAAAAACTGTTTTTT. It encodes CASSPSDSPTNEKLFF.